This TCR beta chain came from a study of CD8+ T cells in alopecia areata. Study in general: At a dose of 5 to 10 mg twice daily, oral tofacitinib was given to treated patients. Whole-study findings and limits: More clonal than normal scalp was lesional scalp, particularly alopecia totalis/universalis. Among the cells sequenced in scalp samples are also the resident alphabeta T cells of normal skin.

cDNA serving as the sequencing template came from extracted, reverse transcribed RNA. Measured with immunoSEQ multiplex PCR; TCRdb has only the in-frame clones, and not every one. The sample has 90,000 to 100,000 clones, 41% seen once; the top ten hold approximately 1.5%. The CDR3 is 13 residues long. Germline V gene lookup returns CDR1 GTSNPN and CDR2 SVGIG (reference sequence). Trimming cost V 0 bases and J 10 bases, with 14 bases left between them. For this clone: The antigen remains unidentified.

Alopecia areata patients gave lesional scalp punch biopsies and peripheral blood samples. The sequenced sample was CD4+ T cells sorted from blood. The J gene is TRBJ2-3, the V gene TRBV30, with a possible D match to TRBD1 (5 bases). This clonotype was sampled from a human donor with alopecia areata. The DNA for the CDR3 is TGTGCCTGGAGTGTAGAGCGAGACAGCCCGCAGTATTTT. Amino acid sequence: CAWSVERDSPQYF.